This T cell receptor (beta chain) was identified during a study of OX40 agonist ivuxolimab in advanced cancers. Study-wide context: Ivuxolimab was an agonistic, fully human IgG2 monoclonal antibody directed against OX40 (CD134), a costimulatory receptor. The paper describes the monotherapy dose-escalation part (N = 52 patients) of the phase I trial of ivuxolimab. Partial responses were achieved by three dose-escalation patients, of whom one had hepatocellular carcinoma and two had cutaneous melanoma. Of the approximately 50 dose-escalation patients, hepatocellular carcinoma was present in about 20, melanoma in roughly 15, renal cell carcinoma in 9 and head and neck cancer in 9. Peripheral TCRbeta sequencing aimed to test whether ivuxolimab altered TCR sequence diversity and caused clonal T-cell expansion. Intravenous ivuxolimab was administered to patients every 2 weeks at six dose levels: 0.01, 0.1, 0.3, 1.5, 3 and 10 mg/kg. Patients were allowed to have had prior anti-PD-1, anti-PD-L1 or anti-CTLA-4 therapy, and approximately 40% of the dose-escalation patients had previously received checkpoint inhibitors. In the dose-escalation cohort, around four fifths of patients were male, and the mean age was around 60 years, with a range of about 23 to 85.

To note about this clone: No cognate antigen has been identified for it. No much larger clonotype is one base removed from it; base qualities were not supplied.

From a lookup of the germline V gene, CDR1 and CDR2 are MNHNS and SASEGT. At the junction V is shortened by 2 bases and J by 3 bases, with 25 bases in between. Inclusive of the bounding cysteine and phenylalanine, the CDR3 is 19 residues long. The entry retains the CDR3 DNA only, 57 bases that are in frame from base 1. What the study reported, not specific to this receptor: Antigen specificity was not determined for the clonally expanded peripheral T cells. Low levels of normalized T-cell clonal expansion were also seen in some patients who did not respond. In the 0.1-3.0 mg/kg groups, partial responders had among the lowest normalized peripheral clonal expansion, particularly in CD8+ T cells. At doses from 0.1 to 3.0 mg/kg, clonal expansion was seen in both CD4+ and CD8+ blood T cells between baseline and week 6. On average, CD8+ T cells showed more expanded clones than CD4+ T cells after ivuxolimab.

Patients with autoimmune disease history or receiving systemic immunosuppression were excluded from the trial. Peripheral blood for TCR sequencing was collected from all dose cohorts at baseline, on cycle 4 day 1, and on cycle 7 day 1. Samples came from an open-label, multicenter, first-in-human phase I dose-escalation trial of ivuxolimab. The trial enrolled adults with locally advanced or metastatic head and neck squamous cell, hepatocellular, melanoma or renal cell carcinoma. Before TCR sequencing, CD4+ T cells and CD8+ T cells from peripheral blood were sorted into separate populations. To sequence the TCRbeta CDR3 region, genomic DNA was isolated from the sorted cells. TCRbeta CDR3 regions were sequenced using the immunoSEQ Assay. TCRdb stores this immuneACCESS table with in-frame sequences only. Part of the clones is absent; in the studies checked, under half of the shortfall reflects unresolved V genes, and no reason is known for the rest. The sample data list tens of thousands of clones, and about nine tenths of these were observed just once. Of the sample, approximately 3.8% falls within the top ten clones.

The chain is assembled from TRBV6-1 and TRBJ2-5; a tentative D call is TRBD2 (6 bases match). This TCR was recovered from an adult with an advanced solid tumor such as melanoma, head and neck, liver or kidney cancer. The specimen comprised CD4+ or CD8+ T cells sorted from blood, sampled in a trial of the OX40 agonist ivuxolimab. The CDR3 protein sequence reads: CASSEFGAAGSFPKETQYF. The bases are TGTGCCAGCAGTGAATTTGGGGCGGCGGGATCCTTCCCCAAAGAGACCCAGTACTTC.